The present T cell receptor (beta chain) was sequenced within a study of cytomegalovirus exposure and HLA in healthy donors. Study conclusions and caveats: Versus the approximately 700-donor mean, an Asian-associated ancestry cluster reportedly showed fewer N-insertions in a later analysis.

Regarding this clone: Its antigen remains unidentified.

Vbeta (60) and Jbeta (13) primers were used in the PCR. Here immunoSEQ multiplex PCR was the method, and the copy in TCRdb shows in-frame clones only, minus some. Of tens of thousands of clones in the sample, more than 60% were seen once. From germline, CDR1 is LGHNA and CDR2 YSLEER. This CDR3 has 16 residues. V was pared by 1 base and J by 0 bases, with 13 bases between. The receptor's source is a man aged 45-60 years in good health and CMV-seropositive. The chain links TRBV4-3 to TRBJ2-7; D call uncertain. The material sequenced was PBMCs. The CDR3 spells CASSQVTYAASYEQYF. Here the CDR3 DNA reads TGCGCCAGCAGCCAAGTGACTTACGCGGCCTCCTACGAGCAGTACTTC.